The clone carrying this T cell receptor (beta chain) was seen a single time. Its antigen is not known. RNA transcripts were the source from which TCR beta CDR3 regions were amplified. The workflow started with a first-round RT-PCR run with HTBI primers and then moved on to a second-round multiplex PCR. TCRdb processed the multiplex PCR reads anew with MiXCR; each CDR3 protein has one entry. Among hundreds of thousands of distinct CDR3 sequences listed, over 40% were seen once. Ophthalmopathy donors were characterized by moderate-to-severe activity, CAS of at least 3, NOSPECS of at least 4, and duration under 3 months. These data originate in a study of Graves' ophthalmopathy and Graves' hyperthyroidism. Germline CDR1 is DFQATT and CDR2 is SNEGSKA (reference sequence). With 6 bases removed from V and 4 bases from J, the gap between germline ends came to 18 bases. The CDR3 sequence is 14 residues long.

Study-level findings and limits: Most thyroid-expanded clonotypes exceeding 0.001 frequency were also found in blood. A roughly 83% specificity and about 88% sensitivity were achieved by a 13-signature model that separated ophthalmopathy from stable hyperthyroidism.

The chain links TRBV20-1 to TRBJ1-1; D might be TRBD1 (6 bases). This TCR derives from an adult man with Graves' ophthalmopathy. What was sequenced was peripheral blood. Written as DNA, the CDR3 is TGCAGTGCCGTGGCGGGGGCGCCGGGCACTGAAGCTTTCTTT. This gives the protein CSAVAGAPGTEAFF.